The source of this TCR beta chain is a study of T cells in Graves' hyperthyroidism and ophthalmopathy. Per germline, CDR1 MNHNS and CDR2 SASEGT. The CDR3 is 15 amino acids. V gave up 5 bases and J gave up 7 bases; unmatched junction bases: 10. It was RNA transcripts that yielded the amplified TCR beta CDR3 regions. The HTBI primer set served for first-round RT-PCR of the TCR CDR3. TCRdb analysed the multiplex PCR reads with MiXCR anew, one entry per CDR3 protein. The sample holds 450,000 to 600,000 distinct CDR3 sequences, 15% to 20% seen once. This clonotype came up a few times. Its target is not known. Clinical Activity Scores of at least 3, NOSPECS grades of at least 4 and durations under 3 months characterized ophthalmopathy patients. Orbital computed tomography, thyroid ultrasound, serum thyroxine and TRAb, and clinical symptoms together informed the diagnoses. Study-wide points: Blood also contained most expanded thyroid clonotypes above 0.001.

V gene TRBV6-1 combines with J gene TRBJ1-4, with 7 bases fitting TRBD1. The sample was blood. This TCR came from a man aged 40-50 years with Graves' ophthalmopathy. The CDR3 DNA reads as TGTGCCAGCAGTTACGGAGCAGGGGGGTCTGAAAAACTGTTTTTT. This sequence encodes CASSYGAGGSEKLFF.